This record looks at one TCR beta chain sequence and its context. Sequenced by immunoSEQ multiplex PCR; TCRdb stores in-frame clones only, minus some. The sample yields approximately 5,000 clones, around two thirds seen once. This CDR3 region has 13 residues. CDR1 is LNHDA, CDR2 SQIVND, per germline (reference sequence). The V and J ends lost 4 bases and 6 bases respectively, with 10 bases between them. Treatment indicated: treatment-naive control, cytoreductive nephrectomy. The data belong to a study of radiation and T cells in renal cell carcinoma. The material was tumor tissue, obtained from a patient whose treatment was nephrectomy without radiotherapy. The source of this sequence is a human donor with renal cell carcinoma. The chain recombines TRBV19 with TRBJ1-5; unclear D gene. The CDR3 region is CASSSDGSQPQHF. The CDR3 bases are TGTGCCAGTAGTAGCGACGGGTCTCAGCCCCAGCATTTT.